This paragraph reports one T cell receptor beta chain. The CDR3 is 14 amino acids. Per the germline V gene, CDR1 is SGHDT and CDR2 is YYEEEE. V was pared by 0 bases and J by 0 bases, with 6 bases between. Measured with immunoSEQ multiplex PCR; TCRdb has only the in-frame clones, and not every one. The sample includes about 220,000 clones, about 91% of them seen just once. The data are from a study of blood T cell repertoires in COVID-19. The receptor was isolated from a woman aged 30 to 39 with acute COVID-19. The chain carries TRBV5-6 and TRBJ1-2, with D tentatively TRBD1 (5 bases). Material for sequencing was PBMCs or T cells enriched from blood (not recorded which). This CDR3 reads CASSLAGTNYGYTF. The CDR3 DNA reads as TGTGCCAGCAGCTTGGCAGGGACTAACTATGGCTACACCTTC. Together with reference TRBV5-6 and TRBJ1-2, the CDR3 gives the full variable domain: DAGVTQSPTHLIKTRGQQVTLRCSPKSGHDTVSWYQQALGQGPQFIFQYYEEEERQRGNFPDRFSGHQFPNYSSELNVNALLLGDSALYLCASSLAGTNYGYTFGSGTRLTVV.